The present entry profiles one TCR beta chain with its context. CDR3 size: 16 residues. V lost 1 base and J lost 0, with 9 bases in between. The germline V gene has CDR1 MDHEN and CDR2 SYDVKM. The sample comes from a study of blood T cell repertoires in COVID-19. At the level of the study: Both acute and convalescent COVID-19 samples were obtained from the United States, Italy and Spain. In each case, the material was cDNA or gDNA derived from T cells, B-cell-depleted T cells, or PBMCs.

Study processing details: Nucleated cell counts were estimated from reference gene primer amplification. Data came from immunoSEQ multiplex PCR; TCRdb stores just in-frame clones and leaves some out. For V, J and clone size, that table is used; D and trimming come from the DNA. The table has about 350,000 clones, more than 70% seen once. This chain links TRBV28 with TRBJ1-4; D uncertain. This receptor was taken from a woman aged 60-75 years with COVID-19, enrolled during active disease. Sequencing was done on a sample of peripheral blood. For the CDR3, the DNA is TGTGCCAGCAGTTTATCGGGGATTACAACTAATGAAAAACTGTTTTTT. Amino acid sequence: CASSLSGITTNEKLFF.